Following are 4 T cell receptor beta chains from one sample sequenced in a study of cytomegalovirus exposure and HLA in healthy donors. PCR was performed using 60 Vbeta and 13 Jbeta primers. The data were produced by immunoSEQ multiplex PCR, yet TCRdb's version contains in-frame clones alone and is incomplete. The sample carries about 150,000 clones, over 65% recorded once. The sample comprised PBMCs. All receptors come from a man aged 25 to 45 in good health and CMV-seronegative.

The J gene is TRBJ2-2, the V gene TRBV30; 15 nucleotides align to TRBD2. The junction had 7 bases not matched to a gene; V was cut back by 2 bases and J by 3 bases. Germline V lookup: CDR1 GTSNPN, CDR2 SVGIG (reference sequence). This CDR3 has 18 residues. For the CDR3, the DNA is TGTGCCTGGAGTCGACCGGGACTAGCGGGGGGTCACACCGGGGAGCTGTTTTTT. It is translated as CAWSRPGLAGGHTGELFF.

CDR3 residues: CASSLQVIDGYTF. CDR3 sequence (DNA): TGTGCCAGCAGCTTACAGGTTATAGATGGCTACACCTTC. The V gene is TRBV7-9, the J gene TRBJ1-2; D not certain. V gave up 2 bases and J gave up 6 bases, with 10 bases separating them. The CDR3 runs 13 residues. The germline gives CDR1 SEHNR, CDR2 FQNEAQ (reference sequence).

The chain combines TRBV7-9 with TRBJ1-1; no reliable D call. The V gene's germline CDR1 is SEHNR and CDR2 FQNEAQ (reference sequence). The length of the CDR3 is 14 residues. V was trimmed by 1 base and J by 1 base, leaving 7 bases between them. CDR3 bases: TGTGCCAGCAGCTTAGAGTTGAGGAACACTGAAGCTTTCTTT. Its protein is CASSLELRNTEAFF.

The chain is built from TRBV6-6 and TRBJ2-1; no definite D call. V was shortened by 2 bases and J by 4 bases, with 6 bases between the two germline ends. There are 13 residues in the CDR3. In germline, CDR1 is MNHNY, CDR2 SVGAGI (reference sequence). As DNA, the CDR3 is TGTGCCAGCAGTTACACATTTTACAATGAGCAGTTCTTC. It yields the protein CASSYTFYNEQFF.